These 10 T cell receptor beta chains originate from one sample sequenced in a study of blood T cell repertoires in COVID-19. Only in-frame clones appear in the TCRdb table, and some are missing; sequencing was by immunoSEQ multiplex PCR. The table lists fewer than 250,000 clones, more than 70% of them singletons. Sequenced: peripheral blood. The origin of the receptors is a woman between 50 and 59 years old with acute or convalescent COVID-19.

This clone turned up a few times. V gene TRBV3-1 (or the pseudogene TRBV3-2) combines with J gene TRBJ1-5; D perhaps matches TRBD1 (5 bases). V dropped 3 bases and J dropped 5 bases, with 11 bases sitting between them. The CDR3 sequence is 14 residues long. Germline loops: CDR1 LGHDT, CDR2 YNNKEL (reference sequence). CDR3 region: CASSQGGSHQPQHF. CDR3 DNA: TGTGCCAGCAGCCAGGGGGGGTCACATCAGCCCCAGCATTTT.

The gene calls are TRBV30 and TRBJ1-4, with 9 nucleotides matching TRBD1. Germline CDR1 is GTSNPN and CDR2 is SVGIG (reference sequence). The CDR3 extends over 16 amino acids. Trimming cost V 2 bases and J 8 bases; bases outside gene matches: 12. DNA of the CDR3: TGTGCCTGGAGTACGGGACAGGGATGGGTAGGGGAAAAACTGTTTTTT. This codes for CAWSTGQGWVGEKLFF.

This chain uses TRBV2 with TRBJ1-4, with a weak D call TRBD1 (5 bases). CDR1 is SNHLY and CDR2 is FYNNEI in the germline V gene. CDR3 length: 13 amino acids. Trimming left V 3 bases short and J 8 bases short, with 10 bases between. The CDR3 DNA is TGTGCCAGCAGTGACGGGGGTGAGGAAAAACTGTTTTTT. It codes for CASSDGGEEKLFF.

The J gene is TRBJ2-5, the V gene TRBV5-4, with D perhaps matching TRBD2 (6 bases). This CDR3 comprises 12 residues. The ends were cut back, 0 bases at V and 10 bases at J, with 10 bases in the middle. Germline V gives CDR1 SGHNT, CDR2 YYREEE (reference sequence). The CDR3 here is CASSLDIGGQYF. For the CDR3, the DNA is TGTGCCAGCAGCTTGGACATCGGGGGCCAGTACTTC.

CDR3 amino acids: CASSQPSAGTNEQFF. The CDR3 DNA follows: TGTGCCAGCAGCCAACCCTCGGCGGGGACCAATGAGCAGTTCTTC. The chain uses TRBV4-2 and TRBJ2-1, with D perhaps TRBD2 (6 bases). Germline V lookup: CDR1 LGHNA, CDR2 YNFKEQ. The V end was cut by 2 bases, the J end by 6 bases, with 14 bases between. The CDR3 spans 15 residues.

The chain is built from TRBV6-2 or TRBV6-3 and TRBJ2-6; TRBD2 agrees at 7 bases. The germline V gene encodes CDR1 MNHEY and CDR2 SVGEGT. This CDR3 region has 17 residues. The trim removed 5 bases at V and 2 bases at J, leaving 9 bases unmatched. The CDR3 loop reads CASSPTDGRTGANVLTF. CDR3 DNA: TGTGCCAGCAGTCCCACCGACGGGAGGACTGGGGCCAACGTCCTGACTTTC.

The chain combines TRBV4-1 with TRBJ2-3, with D possibly being TRBD2 (6 bases). The CDR3 spans 15 residues. CDR1 is MGHRA and CDR2 is YSYEKL in the germline V gene. V shed 2 bases and J shed 6 bases, with 15 bases lying between them. CDR3 in amino acids: CASSQTWDSDDTQYF. In DNA, the CDR3 is TGCGCCAGCAGCCAAACCTGGGACTCGGATGATACGCAGTATTTT.

This chain connects TRBV2 to TRBJ2-7; TRBD1 matches at 8 bases. Per germline, CDR1 SNHLY and CDR2 FYNNEI. Trimming removed 10 bases from V and 2 bases from J; junction bases left unmatched: 10. The CDR3 is 14 residues long. The CDR3 here is CATASQGDPYEQYF. The CDR3 DNA reads as TGTGCCACCGCGTCACAGGGGGATCCCTACGAGCAGTACTTC.

This clone has just one count. This chain uses TRBV19 with TRBJ2-7, with no clear D. V was trimmed by 8 bases and J by 2 bases, leaving 19 bases between them. The germline CDR1 and CDR2 sequences are LNHDA and SQIVND (reference sequence). This CDR3 is 15 amino acids long. This CDR3 reads CASQRMLGPTYEQYF. As DNA, the CDR3 is TGTGCCAGTCAAAGAATGCTAGGCCCCACCTACGAGCAGTACTTC.

Note on this clone: At one end the junction does not follow the germline gene, possibly because of a read error. The chain combines TRBV20-1 with TRBJ2-1, with 12 bases that match TRBD2. This CDR3 region has 16 residues. The germline V gene has CDR1 DFQATT and CDR2 SNEGSKA (reference sequence). CDR3 nucleotide sequence: TGCAGTGCTAGTCTAGCGGGAGGGCCCCTCTCCAATAAGCAGTTCTTC. It is translated as CSASLAGGPLSNKQFF.